This entry lists 19 T cell receptor beta chains sequenced from one sample in a study of lung T cells in sarcoidosis with Löfgren's syndrome. TCRdb fed the reads into MiXCR, producing one record per CDR3 protein. The table has thousands of distinct CDR3 sequences, roughly 21% seen once. Sequenced sample: CD4+ T cells from bronchoalveolar lavage fluid. These receptors were collected from a human donor with sarcoidosis (Löfgren's syndrome or another form), or a control subject (not recorded which).

This clonotype was counted at least ten times. The J gene is TRBJ1-1, the V gene TRBV3-1; D is perhaps TRBD1 (5 bases). The CDR3 totals 15 residues. Germline loops: CDR1 LGHDT, CDR2 YNNKEL (reference sequence). V lost 4 bases, J lost 0 bases, and 12 bases lay in between. The CDR3 DNA sequence: TGTGCCAGCAGCCCAGTACAGGACCTGAACACTGAAGCTTTCTTT. Its protein is CASSPVQDLNTEAFF.

This clonotype is medium-sized (0.01 to 0.1%). The rearrangement links TRBV6-1 to TRBJ1-2; D remains ambiguous. Germline-derived CDR1 and CDR2 are MNHNS and SASEGT. V was pared by 5 bases and J by 0 bases, with 10 bases between. This CDR3 contains 14 residues. CDR3 residues: CASSTGRSNYGYTF. For the CDR3, the DNA is TGTGCCAGCAGTACCGGACGGTCTAACTATGGCTACACCTTC.

The table lists this clonotype with many counts. The chain carries TRBV11-2 and TRBJ1-1; D is unresolved. V was clipped by 5 bases and J by 7 bases, with 11 bases between them. Germline CDR1 SGHAT, CDR2 FQNNGV. This CDR3 contains 12 residues. The CDR3 sequence: CASSVKGDEAFF. CDR3 nucleotide sequence: TGTGCCAGCAGCGTAAAGGGAGATGAAGCTTTCTTT. The full variable domain, rest sourced from reference TRBV11-2 and TRBJ1-1, is EAGVAQSPRYKIIEKRQSVAFWCNPISGHATLYWYQQILGQGPKLLIQFQNNGVVDDSQLPKDRFSAERLKGVDSTLKIQPAKLEDSAVYLCASSVKGDEAFFGQGTRLTVV.

The genes are TRBV11-2 and TRBJ2-7; possible D gene TRBD1, 6 bases. The germline V gene encodes CDR1 SGHAT and CDR2 FQNNGV. V was pared by 7 bases and J by 6 bases, with 19 bases between. This CDR3 contains 14 residues. The CDR3: CASNLPLNRVEQYF. DNA for the CDR3: TGTGCCAGCAACCTACCCCTCAACAGGGTCGAGCAGTACTTC.

Details on this clonotype: A much larger clone differs from this one at a single base, so this may be a read error. The chain has TRBV9 and TRBJ1-2; D is possibly TRBD1 (5 bases). This CDR3 is built from 14 residues. From germline, CDR1 is SGDLS and CDR2 YYNGEE. The V end lost 1 base, the J end lost 5 bases, and 12 bases lay between the germline ends. CDR3 region: CASSVREGPYGYTF. The CDR3 coding sequence is TGTGCCAGCAGCGTACGGGAGGGGCCTTATGGCTACACCTTC.

In regard to this clonotype: A much larger clone sits a single nucleotide away, making a read error possible. This rearrangement joins TRBV10-3 to TRBJ2-3; 13 positions match TRBD2. The V gene's germline CDR1 is ENHRY and CDR2 SYGVKD. Trimming took 7 bases from V and 1 from J; bases not matched to a gene: 8. The CDR3 extends over 17 amino acids. In DNA, the CDR3 is TGTGCCATCAACCAAGGACTAGCGGGGGCCGGCACAGATACGCAGTATTTT. This sequence encodes CAINQGLAGAGTDTQYF.

This clonotype was picked up many times. V gene TRBV10-3 combines with J gene TRBJ1-1, with a weak D call TRBD1 (5 bases). V was cut by 8 bases and J by 1 base, with 14 bases left in between. This CDR3 is built from 14 residues. Germline-derived CDR1 and CDR2 are ENHRY and SYGVKD. The DNA of the CDR3 is TGTGCCATCGCCCGGGACCCGACGAACACTGAAGCTTTCTTT. Its protein product is CAIARDPTNTEAFF.

J is TRBJ2-3 and V is TRBV5-1; 7 bases align to TRBD2. This CDR3 contains 15 residues. The germline CDR1 and CDR2 sequences are SGHRS and YFSETQ. The V gene end was trimmed by 2 bases and the J gene end by 0 bases; junction bases not matched to a gene: 3. The CDR3 sequence: CASSLVLASTDTQYF. The CDR3 bases are TGCGCCAGCAGCTTAGTACTAGCGAGCACAGATACGCAGTATTTT.

The chain combines TRBV10-3 with TRBJ2-6; no clear D gene. The V gene lost 3 bases and the J gene lost 1 base, with 4 bases spanning the gap. Germline loops: CDR1 ENHRY, CDR2 SYGVKD. The CDR3 extends over 14 amino acids. The CDR3 DNA reads as TGTGCCATCAGTGAACAGTCTGGGGCCAACGTCCTGACTTTC. Amino acid sequence: CAISEQSGANVLTF.

Note on this clonotype: This may come from a read error, since a much larger clone is one base off. The chain combines TRBV6-5 with TRBJ2-7; the D call may be TRBD1 or TRBD2 (5 bases each). Between the trimmed V and J ends, which lost 8 bases and 0 bases, there was a span of 17 bases. Per germline, CDR1 MNHEY and CDR2 SVGAGI. The CDR3 contains 15 residues. The CDR3 is CASGWWMGPSYEQYF. In DNA form, the CDR3 reads TGTGCCAGCGGTTGGTGGATGGGACCCTCCTACGAGCAGTACTTC.

This clonotype qualifies as medium-sized. The genes are TRBV28 and TRBJ1-2; D is uncertain. Germline CDR1 is MDHEN and CDR2 is SYDVKM. The V end lost 2 bases, the J end lost 5 bases, and 12 bases lay between the germline ends. The CDR3 contains 14 residues. CDR3 protein: CASSLQHSSYGYTF. CDR3 sequence (DNA): TGTGCCAGCAGTTTACAGCACAGTTCTTATGGCTACACCTTC.

This clonotype was picked up one time. This may be a read error: a much more frequent sequence differs by one nucleotide. This sequence joins TRBV12-3 or TRBV12-4 and TRBJ2-1, with 7 nucleotides matching TRBD1. This CDR3 is 14 amino acids long. Unmatched junction bases numbered 11, after V lost 3 bases and J lost 12 bases. CDR3 in amino acids: CASSLTGQVDGQFF. As DNA, the CDR3 is TGTGCCAGCAGTTTGACCGGACAGGTCGATGGGCAGTTCTTC.

This clonotype was seen repeatedly, ten times or more. This sequence joins TRBV7-6 and TRBJ1-4; D is unresolved. CDR3 length: 14 amino acids. CDR1 and CDR2 (germline): SGHVS, FNYEAQ. V gave up 5 bases and J gave up 4 bases, with 11 bases separating them. The CDR3 spells CASSRTPYNEKLFF. In nucleotides, the CDR3 is TGTGCCAGCAGCCGGACGCCATATAATGAAAAACTGTTTTTT.

With regard to this clonotype: Sequence at one end of the junction differs from germline and may be a read error. The chain couples TRBV6-5 to TRBJ2-3; D is tentatively TRBD1 or TRBD2 (5 bases each). CDR1 and CDR2 (germline): MNHEY, SVGAGI. This CDR3 comprises 17 residues. CDR3 in amino acids: CVSSYGVGPPGTDTQYF. CDR3 in DNA: TGTGTCAGCAGTTACGGGGTGGGACCCCCTGGGACAGATACGCAGTATTTT.

This clonotype was recorded at least ten times. The chain is built from TRBV7-2 and TRBJ1-3; maybe TRBD1 (5 bases). The CDR3 is 15 residues long. The germline CDR1 and CDR2 sequences are SGHTA and FQGNSA. V was shortened by 7 bases and J by 0 bases, with 13 bases between the two germline ends. The CDR3 bases are TGTGCCAGCACCCTAACAGGCTTCTCTGGAAACACCATATATTTT. Its protein is CASTLTGFSGNTIYF.

This clonotype was detected many times. V and J are TRBV7-6 and TRBJ1-1; 8 bases fit TRBD1. V shed 7 bases, J shed 3 bases, and the junction held 7 bases outside the gene matches. In germline, CDR1 is SGHVS, CDR2 FNYEAQ. This CDR3 is built from 14 residues. CDR3 loop: CASNKQTGDTEAFF. CDR3 DNA sequence: TGTGCCAGCAACAAGCAGACAGGGGACACTGAAGCTTTCTTT. The whole variable domain, filled in from reference TRBV7-6 and TRBJ1-1, reads GAGVSQSPRYKVTKRGQDVALRCDPISGHVSLYWYRQALGQGPEFLTYFNYEAQQDKSGLPNDRFSAERPEGSISTLTIQRTEQRDSAMYRCASNKQTGDTEAFFGQGTRLTVV.

As concerns this clonotype: A read error may be the cause here, since a much bigger clone is one base away. The CDR3 DNA is TGTGCCAGCAGCTTAGGCCCGGCGGGGGCTGTAAACACCATATATTTT. Protein product: CASSLGPAGAVNTIYF. V gene TRBV13 combines with J gene TRBJ1-3; D might be TRBD1 (6 bases). Germline CDR1 and CDR2: PRHDT and FYEKMQ (reference sequence). Trimming shortened V by 0 bases and J by 6 bases, and 15 bases separated the two germline ends. The CDR3 spans 16 residues.

This chain connects TRBV10-3 to TRBJ1-5; TRBD1 agrees at 9 bases. With 2 bases clipped from V and 12 bases from J, the junction kept 5 bases outside the gene matches. This CDR3 is 13 amino acids long. The germline V gene encodes CDR1 ENHRY and CDR2 SYGVKD. CDR3 protein: CAISEGDRGVQHF. The CDR3 DNA reads TGTGCCATCAGTGAGGGTGACAGGGGGGTCCAGCATTTT.

This clonotype was found many times. V is TRBV11-2 and J is TRBJ2-5, with 10 bases matching TRBD1. The CDR3 extends over 16 amino acids. With V trimmed by 6 bases and J by 5 bases, 12 bases remained unmatched. Per germline, CDR1 SGHAT and CDR2 FQNNGV. The CDR3 loop reads CASSREGQGTWETQYF. The CDR3 DNA sequence: TGTGCCAGCAGTCGCGAGGGACAGGGGACGTGGGAGACCCAGTACTTC.